What follows are 22 T cell receptor beta chains derived from one specimen sequenced in a study of cytomegalovirus exposure and HLA in healthy donors. Produced via immunoSEQ multiplex PCR; TCRdb's table is partial and in-frame only. In the table there are about 130,000 clones, 85% to 90% of which are singletons. The specimen sequenced was PBMCs. These receptors all stem from a woman younger than 35 in good health and CMV-seronegative.

The V gene is TRBV19, the J gene TRBJ1-1; unclear D gene. Germline V CDR1 and CDR2: LNHDA, SQIVND (reference sequence). The CDR3 sequence is 14 residues long. V was cut by 5 bases and J by 0 bases, with 10 bases left in between. The CDR3 is CASSSQNMNTEAFF. The CDR3, as DNA: TGTGCCAGTAGTTCCCAAAACATGAACACTGAAGCTTTCTTT.

The chain carries TRBV10-3 and TRBJ1-6; 7 nucleotides agree with TRBD1. Trimming cost V 3 bases and J 9 bases; bases outside gene matches: 5. The CDR3 covers 14 residues. Germline assignment: CDR1 ENHRY and CDR2 SYGVKD. CDR3 coding DNA: TGTGCCATCAGTGAACAGGGGATAGGTTCACCCCTCCACTTT. Its translation: CAISEQGIGSPLHF.

CDR3 loop: CASSFGTARELFF. The CDR3 nucleotides read TGTGCCAGCAGTTTCGGGACAGCAAGGGAGCTGTTTTTT. V is TRBV27 and J is TRBJ2-2; 7 nucleotides agree with TRBD1. With V trimmed by 3 bases and J by 9 bases, 4 bases remained unmatched. The CDR3 spans 13 residues. The germline gives CDR1 MNHEY, CDR2 SMNVEV (reference sequence).

The V and J genes are TRBV4-3 and TRBJ2-3; 8 bases agree with TRBD1. Germline V gene data show CDR1 as LGHNA and CDR2 as YSLEER. J gave up 2 bases and V 5 bases, and 9 bases lay outside the gene matches. The CDR3 sequence is 16 residues long. The CDR3 loop is CASSYRGQGSTDTQYF. In DNA, the CDR3 is TGCGCCAGCAGCTATCGAGGACAGGGATCCACAGATACGCAGTATTTT.

The CDR3 spells CASSNRNNYGYTF. The CDR3 DNA reads as TGTGCCAGCAGCAACAGAAATAACTATGGCTACACCTTC. The V call is TRBV7-9, the J call TRBJ1-2; D is unclear. Germline V gene lookup returns CDR1 SEHNR and CDR2 FQNEAQ (reference sequence). The CDR3 is made up of 13 amino acids. The V end was cut by 5 bases, the J end by 1 base, with 8 bases between.

The chain couples TRBV11-2 to TRBJ2-7; TRBD2 is a possible D gene (6 bases). Trimming left V 5 bases short and J 2 bases short, with 16 bases between. The CDR3 consists of 15 residues. Germline values: CDR1 SGHAT, CDR2 FQNNGV. The CDR3 spells CASSQGLSNPYEQYF. In DNA, the CDR3 is TGTGCCAGCAGCCAGGGACTTTCTAACCCCTACGAGCAGTACTTC.

The genes are TRBV2 and TRBJ1-2; D possibly corresponds to TRBD1 (5 bases). There are 15 residues in the CDR3. Trimming stripped 6 bases from V and 1 base from J, with 15 bases between. Germline loops: CDR1 SNHLY, CDR2 FYNNEI. The CDR3 nucleotides read TGTGCCAGCAGAGCCGACGGACAAGATAACTATGGCTACACCTTC. Its protein product is CASRADGQDNYGYTF.

This clone has only a few counts. The V gene is TRBV18, the J gene TRBJ2-7; 7 positions agree with TRBD1. Germline assignment: CDR1 KGHSH and CDR2 LQKENI. This CDR3 contains 15 residues. V shed 0 bases and J 2 bases; nucleotides not matched to a gene: 4. The CDR3 DNA reads as TGTGCCAGCTCACCACCGAGGGGGCCTCCCTACGAGCAGTACTTC. Translating it yields CASSPPRGPPYEQYF.

The chain carries TRBV4-3 and TRBJ1-4; no clear D. The ends were cut back, 2 bases at V and 7 bases at J, with 17 bases in the middle. There are 16 residues in the CDR3. Germline V lookup: CDR1 LGHNA, CDR2 YSLEER. The CDR3 coding sequence is TGCGCCAGCAGCCAACTAACCGGGAGGCAGTTTGAAAAACTGTTTTTT. Translation: CASSQLTGRQFEKLFF.

The chain joins TRBV30 to TRBJ1-2, with no clear D. Trimming stripped 0 bases from V and 1 base from J, with 6 bases between. CDR1 GTSNPN and CDR2 SVGIG come from the germline V gene (reference sequence). The CDR3 is made up of 13 amino acids. The CDR3 sequence: CAWSVAVNYGYTF. CDR3 in DNA: TGTGCCTGGAGTGTAGCCGTTAACTATGGCTACACCTTC. Drawing the rest from reference TRBV30 and TRBJ1-2, the complete variable domain is SQTIHQWPATLVQPVGSPLSLECTVEGTSNPNLYWYRQAAGRGLQLLFYSVGIGQISSEVPQNLSASRPQDRQFILSSKKLLLSDSGFYLCAWSVAVNYGYTFGSGTRLTVV.

This clone was detected once. This chain uses TRBV27 with TRBJ2-1, with 8 bases aligning to TRBD1. After removal of 7 bases from V and 8 bases from J, the junction contained 7 bases not matched to a gene. Germline V CDR1 and CDR2: MNHEY, SMNVEV (reference sequence). The CDR3 totals 13 residues. In nucleotides, the CDR3 is TGTGCCAGCAAAAGAGACAGGGGCGATGAGCAGTTCTTC. Amino acids: CASKRDRGDEQFF.

V gene TRBV6-6 combines with J gene TRBJ1-2; 11 positions agree with TRBD1. The CDR3 is 14 residues long. After removal of 4 bases from V and 7 bases from J, the junction contained 5 bases not matched to a gene. Germline CDR1 is MNHNY and CDR2 is SVGAGI (reference sequence). The chain's CDR3 is CASSFGQGAGGYTF. The CDR3, as DNA: TGTGCCAGCAGTTTCGGACAGGGGGCGGGTGGCTACACCTTC.

The chain joins TRBV28 to TRBJ1-3; a possible D gene is TRBD1 (6 bases). Looked up from germline, CDR1 is MDHEN and CDR2 is SYDVKM. The V end lost 3 bases, the J end lost 6 bases, and 15 bases lay between the germline ends. CDR3 size: 15 residues. CDR3 amino acids: CASSFHDRSLNTIYF. CDR3 coding DNA: TGTGCCAGCAGTTTTCACGACAGGAGCTTAAACACCATATATTTT.

This clone was seen just once. The chain joins TRBV15 to TRBJ2-3; 8 bases are shared with TRBD2. The ends lost 0 bases at V and 5 bases at J; junction bases unmatched: 4. Germline V gene sequence: CDR1 LNHNV, CDR2 YYDKDF (reference sequence). The CDR3 consists of 15 residues. The CDR3 region is CATSRDPGGEDTQYF. Here the CDR3 DNA reads TGTGCCACCAGCAGAGATCCCGGGGGGGAAGATACGCAGTATTTT.

On this clone itself: Other nucleotide sequences in the sample specify the same CDR3. The chain recombines TRBV27 with TRBJ2-3; D is uncertain. Trimming stripped 4 bases from V and 2 bases from J, with 7 bases between. The CDR3 length is 13 residues. Germline CDR1 reads MNHEY; CDR2 reads SMNVEV (reference sequence). CDR3 bases: TGTGCCAGCAGTTACAGCTACACAGATACGCAGTATTTT. Its protein product is CASSYSYTDTQYF.

V is TRBV2 and J is TRBJ2-1; weak D call: TRBD2 (5 bases). Germline values: CDR1 SNHLY, CDR2 FYNNEI. Trimming left V 8 bases short and J 6 bases short, with 20 bases between. The CDR3 runs 15 residues. The CDR3 protein is CASLQEDIISNEQFF. As DNA, the CDR3 is TGTGCCAGCCTTCAGGAGGATATCATCAGCAATGAGCAGTTCTTC.

This chain connects TRBV28 to TRBJ2-7, with 7 bases aligning to TRBD2. V shed 5 bases, J shed 5 bases, and the junction held 9 bases outside the gene matches. This CDR3 is built from 14 residues. From germline, CDR1 is MDHEN and CDR2 SYDVKM. CDR3 amino acids: CASSPPAGGNEQYF. CDR3 sequence (DNA): TGTGCCAGCAGTCCACCTGCCGGGGGGAACGAGCAGTACTTC.

This chain links TRBV6-5 with TRBJ1-1, with D maybe TRBD1 (5 bases). Per the germline V gene, CDR1 is MNHEY and CDR2 is SVGAGI. This CDR3 region has 13 residues. Trimming took 6 bases from V and 11 from J, leaving 19 bases between them. The CDR3 loop reads CASSFGTIGLAFF. The DNA for the CDR3 is TGTGCCAGCAGCTTCGGGACTATTGGCTTGGCTTTCTTT.

This rearrangement joins TRBV7-9 to TRBJ2-1, with TRBD1 as a possible D gene (5 bases). Germline V gives CDR1 SEHNR, CDR2 FQNEAQ (reference sequence). CDR3 length equals 13 residues. Deletions cut 5 bases from V and 10 bases from J, with 15 bases between. The chain's CDR3 is CASSLDSGREQFF. For the CDR3, the DNA is TGTGCCAGCAGCCTTGACTCAGGGCGGGAGCAGTTCTTC.

V usage is TRBV27 and J usage is TRBJ2-7; D possibly corresponds to TRBD2 (5 bases). CDR1 is MNHEY and CDR2 is SMNVEV in the germline V gene (reference sequence). This CDR3 comprises 13 residues. Between the trimmed V and J ends, which lost 5 bases and 0 bases, there was a span of 8 bases. DNA of the CDR3: TGTGCCAGCAGTGTCGGGGTCTCCTACGAGCAGTACTTC. This gives the protein CASSVGVSYEQYF.

This clone showed up just a few times. V usage is TRBV30 and J usage is TRBJ2-7, with D perhaps matching TRBD2 (7 bases). Trimming shortened V by 6 bases and J by 4 bases, and 16 bases separated the two germline ends. CDR3 size: 13 residues. Germline CDR1 and CDR2: GTSNPN and SVGIG (reference sequence). For the CDR3, the DNA is TGTGCCTGTCAAAGGGGGGGCCTTTACGAGCAGTACTTC. It is translated as CACQRGGLYEQYF. Looking up the rest from reference TRBV30 and TRBJ2-7 gives the full variable domain: SQTIHQWPATLVQPVGSPLSLECTVEGTSNPNLYWYRQAAGRGLQLLFYSVGIGQISSEVPQNLSASRPQDRQFILSSKKLLLSDSGFYLCACQRGGLYEQYFGPGTRLTVT.

J is TRBJ2-5 and V is TRBV29-1, with 8 bases that match TRBD1. This CDR3 is built from 12 residues. The V gene's germline CDR1 is SQVTM and CDR2 ANQGSEA. Trimming removed 4 bases from V and 5 bases from J; junction bases left unmatched: 3. The CDR3 DNA reads TGCAGCGTTGTTACAGGGGGGGAGACCCAGTACTTC. Its translation: CSVVTGGETQYF.